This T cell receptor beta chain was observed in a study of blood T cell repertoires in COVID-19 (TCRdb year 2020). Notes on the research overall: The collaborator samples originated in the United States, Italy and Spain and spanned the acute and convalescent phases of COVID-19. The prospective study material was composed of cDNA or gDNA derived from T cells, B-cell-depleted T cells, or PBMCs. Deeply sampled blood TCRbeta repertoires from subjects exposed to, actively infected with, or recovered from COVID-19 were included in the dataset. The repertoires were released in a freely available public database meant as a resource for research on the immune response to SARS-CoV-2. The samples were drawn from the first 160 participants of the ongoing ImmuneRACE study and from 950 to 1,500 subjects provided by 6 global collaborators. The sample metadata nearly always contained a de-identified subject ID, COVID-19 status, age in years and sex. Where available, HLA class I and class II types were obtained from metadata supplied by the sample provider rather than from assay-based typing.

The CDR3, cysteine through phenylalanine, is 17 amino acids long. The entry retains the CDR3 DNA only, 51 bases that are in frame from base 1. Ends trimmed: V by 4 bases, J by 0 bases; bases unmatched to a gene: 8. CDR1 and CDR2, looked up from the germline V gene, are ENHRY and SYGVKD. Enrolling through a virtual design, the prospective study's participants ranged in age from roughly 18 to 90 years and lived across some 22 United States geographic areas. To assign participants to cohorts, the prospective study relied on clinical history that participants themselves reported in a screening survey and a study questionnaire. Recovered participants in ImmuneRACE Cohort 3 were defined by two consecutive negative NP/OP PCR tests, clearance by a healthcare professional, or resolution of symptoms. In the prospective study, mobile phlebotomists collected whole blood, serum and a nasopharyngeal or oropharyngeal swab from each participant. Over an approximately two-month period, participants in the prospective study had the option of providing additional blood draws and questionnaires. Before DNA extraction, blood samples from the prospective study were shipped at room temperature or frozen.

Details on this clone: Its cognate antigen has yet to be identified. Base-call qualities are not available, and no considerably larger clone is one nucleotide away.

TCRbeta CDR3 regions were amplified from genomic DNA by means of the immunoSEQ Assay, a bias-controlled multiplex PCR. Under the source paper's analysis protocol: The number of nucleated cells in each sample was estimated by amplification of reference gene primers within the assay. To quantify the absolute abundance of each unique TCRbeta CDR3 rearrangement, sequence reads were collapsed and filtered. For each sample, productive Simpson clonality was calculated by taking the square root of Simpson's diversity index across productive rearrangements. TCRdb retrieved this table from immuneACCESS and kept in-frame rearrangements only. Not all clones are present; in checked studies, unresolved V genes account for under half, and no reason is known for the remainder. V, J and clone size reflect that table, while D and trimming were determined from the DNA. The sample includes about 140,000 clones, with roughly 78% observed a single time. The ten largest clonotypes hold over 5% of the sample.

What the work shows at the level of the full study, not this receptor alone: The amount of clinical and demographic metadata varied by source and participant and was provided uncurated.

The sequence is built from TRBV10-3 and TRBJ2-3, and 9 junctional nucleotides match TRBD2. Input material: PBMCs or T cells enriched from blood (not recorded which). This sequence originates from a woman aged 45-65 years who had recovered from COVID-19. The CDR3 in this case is CAISGLRGGSSTDTQYF. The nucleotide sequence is TGTGCCATCAGTGGGTTGCGGGGGGGATCTAGCACAGATACGCAGTATTTT.